This T cell receptor beta chain was recorded in a study of identifying expanded T cells in peripheral blood. Study conclusions and caveats: Differentially abundant clones: roughly 1.2 between replicates, 16.4 at approximately 13 days, 19 to 20 at four. Variance in clone template counts between approximately two-week samples significantly increased with total template count across all healthy donors.

During the collection period, no donor immune events like infections were recorded. Comments on this clone: The target antigen is unknown.

TCRdb's table, derived via immunoSEQ multiplex PCR, lists solely in-frame clones and lacks some. Of roughly 100,000 clones listed, roughly 87% are singletons. The CDR3 spans 14 residues. The germline V and J ends were trimmed by 0 bases and 1 base, with 6 bases remaining between them. Germline values: CDR1 MRHNA, CDR2 SNTAGT. Sequenced: blood. This sequence was found in a person aged 18-70 years in good health. V and J are TRBV6-4 and TRBJ1-1; a possible D gene is TRBD1 (6 bases). CDR3: CASSDSDRNTEAFF. Written as DNA, the CDR3 is TGTGCCAGCAGTGACTCGGACAGGAACACTGAAGCTTTCTTT.